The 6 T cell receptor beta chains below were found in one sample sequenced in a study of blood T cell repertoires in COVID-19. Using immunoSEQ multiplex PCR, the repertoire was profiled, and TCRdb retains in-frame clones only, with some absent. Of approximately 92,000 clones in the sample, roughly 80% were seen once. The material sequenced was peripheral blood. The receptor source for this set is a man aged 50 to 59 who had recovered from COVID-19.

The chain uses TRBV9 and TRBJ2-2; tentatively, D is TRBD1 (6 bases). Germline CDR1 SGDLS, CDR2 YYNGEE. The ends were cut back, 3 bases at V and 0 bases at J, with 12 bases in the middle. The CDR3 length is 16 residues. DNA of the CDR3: TGTGCCAGCAGCGCCGGACAGTTCGCGAACACCGGGGAGCTGTTTTTT. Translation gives CASSAGQFANTGELFF.

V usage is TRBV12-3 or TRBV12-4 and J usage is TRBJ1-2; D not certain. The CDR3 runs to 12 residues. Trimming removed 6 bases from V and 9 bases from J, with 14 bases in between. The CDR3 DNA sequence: TGTGCCAGCAGCCTCACACCCTTTCGCTACACCTTC. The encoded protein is CASSLTPFRYTF.

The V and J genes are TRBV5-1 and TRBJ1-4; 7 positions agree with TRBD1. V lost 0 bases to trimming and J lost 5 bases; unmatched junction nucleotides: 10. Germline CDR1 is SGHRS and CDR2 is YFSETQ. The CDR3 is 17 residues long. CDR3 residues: CASSLAPSGQQNEKLFF. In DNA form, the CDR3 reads TGCGCCAGCAGCTTGGCCCCCTCGGGACAGCAAAATGAAAAACTGTTTTTT. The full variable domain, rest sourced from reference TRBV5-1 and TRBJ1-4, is KAGVTQTPRYLIKTRGQQVTLSCSPISGHRSVSWYQQTPGQGLQFLFEYFSETQRNKGNFPGRFSGRQFSNSRSEMNVSTLELGDSALYLCASSLAPSGQQNEKLFFGSGTQLSVL.

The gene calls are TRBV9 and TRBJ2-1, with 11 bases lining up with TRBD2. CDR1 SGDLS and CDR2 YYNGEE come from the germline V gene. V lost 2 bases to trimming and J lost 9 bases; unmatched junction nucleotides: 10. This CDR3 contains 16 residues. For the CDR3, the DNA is TGTGCCAGCAGCGTTCAAAGTCTAGCGGGGGGAACTGAGCAGTTCTTC. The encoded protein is CASSVQSLAGGTEQFF.

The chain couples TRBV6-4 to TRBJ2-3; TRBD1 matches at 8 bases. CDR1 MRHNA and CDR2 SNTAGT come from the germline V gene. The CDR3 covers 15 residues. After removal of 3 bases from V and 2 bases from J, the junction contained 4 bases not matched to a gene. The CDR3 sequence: CASSEQGVATDTQYF. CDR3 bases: TGTGCCAGCAGTGAACAGGGGGTTGCCACAGATACGCAGTATTTT.

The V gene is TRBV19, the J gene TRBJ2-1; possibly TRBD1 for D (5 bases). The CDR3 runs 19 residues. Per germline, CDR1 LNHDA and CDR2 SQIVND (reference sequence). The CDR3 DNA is TGTCCCAAACGGTCCTCGACAGTTCAAGGCGAAACCGCCTACAATGAGCAGTTCTTC. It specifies CPKRSSTVQGETAYNEQFF.